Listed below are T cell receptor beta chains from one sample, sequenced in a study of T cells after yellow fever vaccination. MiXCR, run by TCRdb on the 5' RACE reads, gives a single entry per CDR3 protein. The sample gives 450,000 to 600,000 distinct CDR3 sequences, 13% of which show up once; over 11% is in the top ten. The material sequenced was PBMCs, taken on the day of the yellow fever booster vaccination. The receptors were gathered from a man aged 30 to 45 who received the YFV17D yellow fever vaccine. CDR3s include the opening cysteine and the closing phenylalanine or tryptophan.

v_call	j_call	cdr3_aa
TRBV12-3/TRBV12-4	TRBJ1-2	CASSQWDRDFAGYTF
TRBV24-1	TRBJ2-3	CATSDASTDTQYF
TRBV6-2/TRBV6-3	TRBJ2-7	CASNERAPSYEQYF
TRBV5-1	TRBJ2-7	CASSLAGPLSKAFYEQYF
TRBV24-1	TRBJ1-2	CATRFGGGGYTF
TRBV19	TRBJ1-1	CASSIGSIRGGATEAFF
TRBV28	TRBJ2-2	CASQPGQGRTGELFF
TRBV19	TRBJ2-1	CASSSSGQPLAGRVNEQFF
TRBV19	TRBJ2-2	CAARVTGTGELFF
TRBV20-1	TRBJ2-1	CSASPDYGQFF
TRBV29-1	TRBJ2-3	CSVTARTWRAQDTQYF
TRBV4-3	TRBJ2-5	CASSHLVEETQYF
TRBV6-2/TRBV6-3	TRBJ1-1	CASSYVTGTGYMTTEAFF
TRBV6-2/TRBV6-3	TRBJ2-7	CASSFRDVMGEQYF
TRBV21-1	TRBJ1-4	CASSKLRFF
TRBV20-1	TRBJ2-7	CSATRDRDISYEQYF
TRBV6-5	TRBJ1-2	CASSYQTGPYGYTF
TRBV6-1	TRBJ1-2	CASSQGQANYGYTF
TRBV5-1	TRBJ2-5	CASSLGIGETQYF
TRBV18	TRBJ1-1	CASSPRTGENTEAFF
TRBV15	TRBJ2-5	CATSTWGTQYF
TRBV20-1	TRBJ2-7	CSARNSGTSEQYF
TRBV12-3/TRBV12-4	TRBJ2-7	CASSPRGGAEEQYF
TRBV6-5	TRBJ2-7	CASSHPPGEQYF
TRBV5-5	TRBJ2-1	CASSRDSGNEQFF
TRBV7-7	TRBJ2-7	CASSLGTGDRYEQYF
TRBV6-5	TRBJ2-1	CASSYIGGSSYNEQFF
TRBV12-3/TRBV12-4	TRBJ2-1	CASSSGALVTEQFF
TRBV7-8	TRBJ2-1	CASSLSGGPPYNEQFF
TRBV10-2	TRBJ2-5	CASSEGPLEYF
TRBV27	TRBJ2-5	CASSLSSAGRFYF
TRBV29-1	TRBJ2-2	CSGYRADTGELFF
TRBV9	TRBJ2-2	CASSARSSGRAGVRDAGELFF
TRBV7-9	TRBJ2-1	CASSATLPPNEQFF
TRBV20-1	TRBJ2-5	CSASRQGVNQETQYF
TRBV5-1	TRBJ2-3	CASSLDGRSTDTQYF
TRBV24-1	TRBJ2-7	CATSDKVTGLQYF
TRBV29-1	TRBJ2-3	CSVRGSGTDTQYF
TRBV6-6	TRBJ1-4	CASSYGDNEKLFF
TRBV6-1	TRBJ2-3	CASRSTSGSTDTQYF
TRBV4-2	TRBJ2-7	CASSQEGRGHRGIEQYF
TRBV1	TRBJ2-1	CTSSQREWVFPSGSYNEQFF
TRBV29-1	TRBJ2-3	CSVRPGQGSDTQYF
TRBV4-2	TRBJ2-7	CASSQDHAAGAEQYF
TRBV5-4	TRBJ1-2	CASSLDRVEGYTF
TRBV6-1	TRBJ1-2	CASIGGDGYTF
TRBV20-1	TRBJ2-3	CSARAGTLPDTQYF